The clone carrying this T cell receptor beta chain was found once. V was clipped by 7 bases and J by 3 bases, with 15 bases between them. The CDR3 length is 14 residues. The germline V gene has CDR1 SNHLY and CDR2 FYNNEI. This entry is derived from a study of T cell repertoires in cytomegalovirus infection. Each CDR3 protein is one row after TCRdb ran MiXCR on the reads. There are around 450,000 distinct CDR3 sequences in the sample; roughly 30% occur only once, and 12% to 15% lies in the top ten. The V gene is TRBV2, the J gene TRBJ2-5, with D tentatively TRBD2 (6 bases). Source material: PBMCs. The receptor's source is a human donor in good health (CMV status not recorded). Some clones in this sample may be carry-over from other donors' samples. This CDR3 is CASTEVAVKETQYF. In DNA, the CDR3 is TGTGCCAGCACAGAAGTAGCGGTTAAAGAGACCCAGTACTTC.